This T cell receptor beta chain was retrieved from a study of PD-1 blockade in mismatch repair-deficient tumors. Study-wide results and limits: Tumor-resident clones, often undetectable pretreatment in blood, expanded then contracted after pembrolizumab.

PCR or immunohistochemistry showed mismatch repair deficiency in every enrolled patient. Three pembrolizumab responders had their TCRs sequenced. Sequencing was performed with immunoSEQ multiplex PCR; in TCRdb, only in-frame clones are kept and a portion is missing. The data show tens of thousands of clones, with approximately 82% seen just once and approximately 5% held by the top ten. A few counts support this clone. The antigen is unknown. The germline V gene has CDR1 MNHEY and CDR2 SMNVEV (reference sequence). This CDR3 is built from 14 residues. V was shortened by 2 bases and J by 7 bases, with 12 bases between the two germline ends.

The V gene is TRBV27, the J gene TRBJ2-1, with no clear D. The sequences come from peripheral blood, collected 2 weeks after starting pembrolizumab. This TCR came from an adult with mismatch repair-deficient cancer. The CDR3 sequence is CASSLTIIKNEQFF. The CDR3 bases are TGTGCCAGCAGTTTAACCATTATAAAGAATGAGCAGTTCTTC.